This is a list of T cell receptor beta chains from one sample in a study of blood T cell repertoires in COVID-19. Sequenced by immunoSEQ multiplex PCR; TCRdb stores in-frame clones only, minus some. Of approximately 12,000 clones in the sample, over 80% were seen once. Sequencing used peripheral blood. Receptors were obtained from a human donor in a cohort sampled during active COVID-19. Both conserved end residues are part of each CDR3. The D gene is left open where the match is weak. Clone size is shown for a subset of rows, as once, few, many or a class of expanded clone.

J gene,D gene,clone size,V gene,CDR3 DNA,CDR3 protein
TRBJ1-1,-,once,TRBV5-6,TGTGCCAGCAGCTTAAACAGGAACACTGAAGCTTTCTTT,CASSLNRNTEAFF
TRBJ1-2,-,-,TRBV7-2,TGTGCCAGCAGCTTTTCAGGGGCGTTGGTATATGGCTACACCTTC,CASSFSGALVYGYTF
TRBJ1-2,-,once,TRBV28,TGTGCCAGCAGCGTGGACAGAGGCTATGGCTACACCTTC,CASSVDRGYGYTF
TRBJ2-3,TRBD1,once,TRBV30,TGTGCCTGGACGGGACAGCCGTCTAGCACAGATACGCAGTATTTT,CAWTGQPSSTDTQYF
TRBJ2-7,TRBD1,-,TRBV6-5,TGTGCCAGCCGAGATTTGGTGGGACAGGGGCAGTACTTC,CASRDLVGQGQYF
TRBJ2-1,TRBD2,-,TRBV27,TGTGCCAGCAGTTCGGGCGGCGGGGGTGAGCAGTTCTTC,CASSSGGGGEQFF
TRBJ2-3,TRBD2,-,TRBV5-4,TGTGCCAGCAGCTTGACTAGCGGGGGGGCGGATACGCAGTATTTT,CASSLTSGGADTQYF
TRBJ1-6,TRBD1,-,TRBV10-3,TGTGCCACTAAAACAGGGGGCCCCTATAATTCACCCCTCCACTTT,CATKTGGPYNSPLHF
TRBJ2-7,-,once,TRBV10-3,TGTGCCATCAGGGGGACTGTCGCCTACGAGCAGTACTTC,CAIRGTVAYEQYF
TRBJ1-4,-,-,TRBV6-5,TGTGCCAGCAGCCTGGGACAAACCAATGAAAAACTGTTTTTT,CASSLGQTNEKLFF
TRBJ2-7,-,-,TRBV19,TGTGCCAGTAGTAAGGGACATGGGGGATCCTACGAGCAGTACTTC,CASSKGHGGSYEQYF
TRBJ2-1,TRBD2,-,TRBV11-3,TGTGCCAGCAGCGAGGGTAGCGGGGCTGGTAATGAGCAGTTCTTC,CASSEGSGAGNEQFF
TRBJ2-3,TRBD1,-,TRBV19,TGTGCCAGTAGTATAGTTGGACAGGGCAGCACAGATACGCAGTATTTT,CASSIVGQGSTDTQYF
TRBJ2-7,TRBD1,-,TRBV15,TGTGCCACCAGCAGAGGTCAGGGGGCGCGGGAGCAGTACTTC,CATSRGQGAREQYF
TRBJ1-6,-,few,TRBV27,TGTGCCAGCAGTTTGGGGACATCACATTCACCCCTCCACTTT,CASSLGTSHSPLHF
TRBJ1-5,-,-,TRBV27,TGTGCCAGCAGCCAGGGGCGGCATCAGCCCCAGCATTTT,CASSQGRHQPQHF
TRBJ1-2,-,-,TRBV4-1,TGCGCCAGCAGCCAAGTCGAGACAGCTAACTATGGCTACACCTTC,CASSQVETANYGYTF
TRBJ2-2,TRBD1,-,TRBV4-3,TGCGCCAGCAGCCATGGGACAGGGGCCGGCACCGGGGAGCTGTTTTTT,CASSHGTGAGTGELFF
TRBJ2-2,TRBD2,-,TRBV9,TGTGCCAGCAGCGTACCGCGGGGGGGGGCGGCCACCGGGGAGCTGTTTTTT,CASSVPRGGAATGELFF
TRBJ1-1,TRBD1,-,TRBV6-4,TGTGCCAGCCGTTCGGACAGGAACTCCCTCACTGAAGCTTTCTTT,CASRSDRNSLTEAFF
TRBJ1-5,-,-,TRBV19,TGTGCCTCCCGAGGAGCTTATAGCAATCAGCCCCAGCATTTT,CASRGAYSNQPQHF
TRBJ2-1,-,-,TRBV15,TGTGCCACCAGCAGAGATCCCGGTATACAGTACTACAATGAGCAGTTCTTC,CATSRDPGIQYYNEQFF
TRBJ2-3,-,once,TRBV29-1,TGCAGCGTTGAAGATAGCACCCTCGGTACGCAGTATTTT,CSVEDSTLGTQYF
TRBJ2-5,-,-,TRBV7-9,TGTGCCAGCAGCTTAGCGGGGGCCCAAGAGACCCAGTACTTC,CASSLAGAQETQYF
TRBJ2-7,-,-,TRBV7-9,TGTGCCAGCAGCTTGGGGCCGCAACTGAACTACGAGCAGTACTTC,CASSLGPQLNYEQYF
TRBJ2-5,TRBD2,-,TRBV18,TGTGCCAGCTCACCGCAGCCGGGGGGGCATGAGACCCAGTACTTC,CASSPQPGGHETQYF
TRBJ1-1,-,-,TRBV5-5,TGTGCCAGCACCCTACTCCAGAACACTGAAGCTTTCTTT,CASTLLQNTEAFF
TRBJ2-7,TRBD1,-,TRBV19,TGTGCCAGTGGCCGCGGGACAGGGGCGGTCGAGCAGTACTTC,CASGRGTGAVEQYF
TRBJ2-7,-,-,TRBV6-5,TGTGCCAGCAGTTACTCAGGAGACAGCTCCTACGAGCAGTACTTC,CASSYSGDSSYEQYF
TRBJ2-2,-,-,TRBV29-1,TGCAGCGTCGCCCAGGGCTCCGGGGAGCTGTTTTTT,CSVAQGSGELFF
TRBJ2-3,TRBD1,-,TRBV5-1,TGCGCCAGCAGCTGGGGGACAGGCGGCGGAGATACGCAGTATTTT,CASSWGTGGGDTQYF
TRBJ1-1,-,-,TRBV2,TGTGCCAGCAGGGGCACAGGGTCCAGGGGCACTGAAGCTTTCTTT,CASRGTGSRGTEAFF
TRBJ2-1,TRBD1,-,TRBV7-8,TGTGCCAGCAGCCCCCAGGGACAGGTCCTCGAGCAGTTCTTC,CASSPQGQVLEQFF
TRBJ2-6,-,-,TRBV9,TGTGCCAGCAGCGTCGGGTACTCTGGGGCCAACGTCCTGACTTTC,CASSVGYSGANVLTF
TRBJ1-2,-,-,TRBV6-5,TGTGCCAGCAGCGACAGGAGAAACTATGGCTACACCTTC,CASSDRRNYGYTF
TRBJ1-5,-,-,TRBV6-5,TGTGCCAGCAGTCAGGATTCCTATCAGCCCCAGCATTTT,CASSQDSYQPQHF
TRBJ2-5,TRBD2,-,TRBV5-1,TGCGCCAGCAGCATTGGGCTAGCGGGGGGGACTGGAGAGACCCAGTACTTC,CASSIGLAGGTGETQYF
TRBJ2-1,-,-,TRBV27,TGTGCCAGCAGCCCCAACGGCGGGGCCCGTAATGAGCAGTTCTTC,CASSPNGGARNEQFF
TRBJ1-1,TRBD1,-,TRBV6-2/TRBV6-3,TGTGCCAGCAGTTTCAACTTTGGGACAGGGGGTTGGACTGAAGCTTTCTTT,CASSFNFGTGGWTEAFF
TRBJ1-6,-,-,TRBV6-6,TGTGCCAGCAGTTACCTTCTGGCAGATAATTCACCCCTCCACTTT,CASSYLLADNSPLHF
TRBJ1-1,TRBD1,-,TRBV29-1,TGCAGCGTTGATATGGCAGGGGGTAACACTGAAGCTTTCTTT,CSVDMAGGNTEAFF
TRBJ1-1,-,-,TRBV7-9,TGTGCCAGCAGCTCAAGGTCCCTGGGGCAGGAAGCTTTCTTT,CASSSRSLGQEAFF
TRBJ2-5,TRBD2,-,TRBV7-7,TGTGCTAGCAGCTTAGGGGTCTCACTAGCGGGGGGCCGGGAGACCCAGTACTTC,CASSLGVSLAGGRETQYF
TRBJ2-1,TRBD1,-,TRBV5-6,TGTGCCAGCAGGGGACAGGGATTATACAATGAGCAGTTCTTC,CASRGQGLYNEQFF
TRBJ1-5,-,once,TRBV19,TGTGCCAGCATTCCTAGGGGGGGCTTTGCTCAGCCCCAGCATTTT,CASIPRGGFAQPQHF
TRBJ2-7,TRBD1,-,TRBV13,TGTGCCAGCAGCCTTGGACAGGGCGAGACTATATACTCCTACGAGCAGTACTTC,CASSLGQGETIYSYEQYF
TRBJ2-2,TRBD1,-,TRBV6-1,TGTGCCAGCAGTGACGGGACAGACACCGGGGAGCTGTTTTTT,CASSDGTDTGELFF
TRBJ1-6,-,-,TRBV2,TGTGCCAGCAGGGAAGTAGCAGGGGATTCACCCCTCCACTTT,CASREVAGDSPLHF
TRBJ1-1,-,-,TRBV5-1,TGCGCCAGCAGCCTAAAGTTGGACACTGAAGCTTTCTTT,CASSLKLDTEAFF
TRBJ2-3,-,-,TRBV15,TGTGCCACCAGCAGAGATTCCGTCTCAGGGGCAGATACGCAGTATTTT,CATSRDSVSGADTQYF
TRBJ2-3,TRBD2,-,TRBV6-4,TGTGCCAGCAGTGAGCGGGGGGGCAGCACAGATACGCAGTATTTT,CASSERGGSTDTQYF